This T cell receptor beta chain came from a study of early stage breast cancer tumors. Details on this clone: What it recognizes is unknown.

Whole-study results and caveats: Tumor and normal breast were distinguished via blood comparison in about 90% of the 16 patients. Enriched TCRB sequences shared across patients were mostly commonly generated sequences.

Germline V CDR1 and CDR2: SGHDT, YYEEEE. This CDR3 region has 16 residues. The V gene end was trimmed by 2 bases and the J gene end by 0 bases; junction bases not matched to a gene: 5. Each sample had two DNA replicates, roughly 0.5 ug blood or 1.5 ug tissue. Sequencing was performed with immunoSEQ multiplex PCR; in TCRdb, only in-frame clones are kept and a portion is missing. The sample lists approximately 54,000 clones, roughly 73% seen once, with 3% to 3.5% in the top ten. The source is a person aged 35-50 years with breast cancer. V is TRBV5-6 and J is TRBJ1-5, with 7 bases matching TRBD1. Sequenced: blood. CDR3: CASSFAGTASNQPQHF. CDR3 DNA sequence: TGTGCCAGCAGCTTCGCCGGGACAGCTAGCAATCAGCCCCAGCATTTT.